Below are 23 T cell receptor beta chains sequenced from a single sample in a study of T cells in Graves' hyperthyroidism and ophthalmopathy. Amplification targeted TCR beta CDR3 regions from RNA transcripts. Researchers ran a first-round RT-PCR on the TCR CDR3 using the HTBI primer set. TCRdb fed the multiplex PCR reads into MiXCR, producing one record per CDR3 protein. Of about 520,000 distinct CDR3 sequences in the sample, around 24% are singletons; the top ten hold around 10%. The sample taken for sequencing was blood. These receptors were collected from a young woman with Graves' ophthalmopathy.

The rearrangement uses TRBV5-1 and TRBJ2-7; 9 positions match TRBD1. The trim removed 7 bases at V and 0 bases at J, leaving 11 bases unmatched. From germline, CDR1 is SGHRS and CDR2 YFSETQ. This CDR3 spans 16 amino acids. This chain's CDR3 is CASGKTGGSSSYEQYF. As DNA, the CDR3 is TGCGCCAGCGGCAAGACAGGGGGTTCAAGCTCCTACGAGCAGTACTTC.

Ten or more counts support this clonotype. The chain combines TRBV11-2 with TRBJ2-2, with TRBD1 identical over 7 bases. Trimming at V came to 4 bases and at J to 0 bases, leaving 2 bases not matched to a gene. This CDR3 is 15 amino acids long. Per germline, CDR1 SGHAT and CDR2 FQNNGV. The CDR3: CASSSGQTNTGELFF. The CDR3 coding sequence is TGTGCCAGCAGCTCGGGACAGACGAACACCGGGGAGCTGTTTTTT.

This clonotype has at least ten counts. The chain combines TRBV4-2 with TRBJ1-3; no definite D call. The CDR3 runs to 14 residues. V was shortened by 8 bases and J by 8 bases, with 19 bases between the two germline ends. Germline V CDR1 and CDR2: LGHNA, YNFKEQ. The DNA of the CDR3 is TGTGCCAGCCGCTGGTCCCCTGACGGAGACACCATATATTTT. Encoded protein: CASRWSPDGDTIYF.

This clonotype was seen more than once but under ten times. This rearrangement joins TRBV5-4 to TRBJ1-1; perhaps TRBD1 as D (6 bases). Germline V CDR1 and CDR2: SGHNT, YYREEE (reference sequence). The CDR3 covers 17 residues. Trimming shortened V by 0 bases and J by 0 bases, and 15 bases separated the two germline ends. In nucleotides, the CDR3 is TGTGCCAGCAGCTTGGTTGGGGGGCGCCCAGTGAACACTGAAGCTTTCTTT. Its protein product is CASSLVGGRPVNTEAFF.

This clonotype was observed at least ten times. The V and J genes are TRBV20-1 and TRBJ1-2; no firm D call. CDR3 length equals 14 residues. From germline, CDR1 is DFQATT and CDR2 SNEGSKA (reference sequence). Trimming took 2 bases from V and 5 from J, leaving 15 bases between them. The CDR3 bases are TGCAGTGCTAGATTTAGCGGGGTAGGGTATGGCTACACCTTC. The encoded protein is CSARFSGVGYGYTF.

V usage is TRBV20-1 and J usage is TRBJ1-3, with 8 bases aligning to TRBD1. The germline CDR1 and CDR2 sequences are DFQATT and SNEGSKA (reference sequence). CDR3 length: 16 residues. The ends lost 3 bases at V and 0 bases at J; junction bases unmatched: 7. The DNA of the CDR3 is TGCAGTGCTAGTGGGCAGGGGGCAGCCTCTGGAAACACCATATATTTT. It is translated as CSASGQGAASGNTIYF.

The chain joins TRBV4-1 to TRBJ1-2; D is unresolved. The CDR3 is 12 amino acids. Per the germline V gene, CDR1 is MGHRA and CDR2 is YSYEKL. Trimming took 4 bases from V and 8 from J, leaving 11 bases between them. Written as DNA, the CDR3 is TGCGCCAGCAGCCCTTCCGGCGGCGGCTACACCTTC. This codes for CASSPSGGGYTF.

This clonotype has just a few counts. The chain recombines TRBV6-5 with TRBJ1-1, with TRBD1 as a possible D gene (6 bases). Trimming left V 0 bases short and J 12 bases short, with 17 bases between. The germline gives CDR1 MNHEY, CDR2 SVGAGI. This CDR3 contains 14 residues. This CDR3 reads CASSYSGQGSWTFF. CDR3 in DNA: TGTGCCAGCAGTTACTCGGGACAAGGATCGTGGACTTTCTTT.

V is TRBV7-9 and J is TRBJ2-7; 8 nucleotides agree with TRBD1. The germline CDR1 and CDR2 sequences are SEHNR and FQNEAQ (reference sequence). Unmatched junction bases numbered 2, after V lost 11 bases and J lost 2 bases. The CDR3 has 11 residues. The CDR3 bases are TGTGCCTCACAGGGGGCCTACGAGCAGTACTTC. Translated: CASQGAYEQYF.

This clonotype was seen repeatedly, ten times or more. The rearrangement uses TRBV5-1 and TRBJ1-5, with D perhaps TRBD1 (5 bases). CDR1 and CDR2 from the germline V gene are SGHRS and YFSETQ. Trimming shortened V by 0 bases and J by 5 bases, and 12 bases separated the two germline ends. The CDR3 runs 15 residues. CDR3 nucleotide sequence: TGCGCCAGCAGCTTGGCTGCAGGGACCGATCAGCCCCAGCATTTT. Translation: CASSLAAGTDQPQHF.

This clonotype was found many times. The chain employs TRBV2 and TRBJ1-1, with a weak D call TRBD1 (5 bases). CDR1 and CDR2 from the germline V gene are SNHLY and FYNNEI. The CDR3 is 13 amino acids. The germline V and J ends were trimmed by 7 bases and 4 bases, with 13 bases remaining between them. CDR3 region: CASNVEGTTEAFF. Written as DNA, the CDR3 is TGTGCCAGCAACGTGGAGGGGACCACTGAAGCTTTCTTT.

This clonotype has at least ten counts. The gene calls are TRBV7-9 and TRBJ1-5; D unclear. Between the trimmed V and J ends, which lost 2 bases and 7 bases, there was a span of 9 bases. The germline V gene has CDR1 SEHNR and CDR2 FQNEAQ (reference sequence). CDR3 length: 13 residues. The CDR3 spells CASSLSDEQPQHF. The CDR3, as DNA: TGTGCCAGCAGCTTATCGGACGAACAGCCCCAGCATTTT.

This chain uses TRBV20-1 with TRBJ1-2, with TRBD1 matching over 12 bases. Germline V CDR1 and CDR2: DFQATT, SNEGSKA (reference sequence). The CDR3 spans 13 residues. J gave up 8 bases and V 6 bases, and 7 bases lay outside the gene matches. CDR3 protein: CSAGTGGKGGYTF. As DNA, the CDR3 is TGCAGTGCGGGGACAGGGGGCAAGGGAGGCTACACCTTC.

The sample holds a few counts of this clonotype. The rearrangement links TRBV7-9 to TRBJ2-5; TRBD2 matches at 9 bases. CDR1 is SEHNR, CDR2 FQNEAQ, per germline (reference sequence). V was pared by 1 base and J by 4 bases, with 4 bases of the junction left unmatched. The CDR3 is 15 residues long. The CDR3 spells CASSLVSGSGETQYF. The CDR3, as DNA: TGTGCCAGCAGCTTAGTTAGCGGGAGCGGAGAGACCCAGTACTTC.

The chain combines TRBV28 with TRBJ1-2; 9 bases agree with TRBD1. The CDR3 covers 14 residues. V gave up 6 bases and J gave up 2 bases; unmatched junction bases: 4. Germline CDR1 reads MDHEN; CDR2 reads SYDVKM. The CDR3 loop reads CASRPGTGNYGYTF. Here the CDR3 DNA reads TGTGCCAGCAGACCCGGGACAGGGAACTATGGCTACACCTTC.

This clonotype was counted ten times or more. The CDR3 DNA reads TGTGCCAGCAGTTTAAAGGGTTTAAATCAGCCCCAGCATTTT. It yields the protein CASSLKGLNQPQHF. V gene TRBV28 combines with J gene TRBJ1-5; D remains ambiguous. This CDR3 comprises 14 residues. Trimming shortened V by 2 bases and J by 4 bases, and 9 bases separated the two germline ends. Germline V gene sequence: CDR1 MDHEN, CDR2 SYDVKM.

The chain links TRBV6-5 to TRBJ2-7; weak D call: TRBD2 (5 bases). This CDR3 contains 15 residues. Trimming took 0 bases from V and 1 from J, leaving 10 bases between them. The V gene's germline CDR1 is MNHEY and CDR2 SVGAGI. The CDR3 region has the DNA TGTGCCAGCAGTTACTCGAATCGGGGATCCTACGAGCAGTACTTC. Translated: CASSYSNRGSYEQYF.

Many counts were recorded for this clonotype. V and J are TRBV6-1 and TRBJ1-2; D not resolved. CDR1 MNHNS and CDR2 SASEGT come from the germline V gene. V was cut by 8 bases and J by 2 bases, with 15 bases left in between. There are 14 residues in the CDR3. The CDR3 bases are TGTGCCAGCCTCTTACGGGGAGACAACTATGGCTACACCTTC. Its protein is CASLLRGDNYGYTF.

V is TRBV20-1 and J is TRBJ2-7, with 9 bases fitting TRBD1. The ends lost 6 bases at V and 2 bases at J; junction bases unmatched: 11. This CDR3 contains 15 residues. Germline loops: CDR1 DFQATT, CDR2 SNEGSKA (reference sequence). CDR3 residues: CSAGGMGQGAYEQYF. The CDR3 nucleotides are TGCAGTGCGGGGGGAATGGGACAGGGAGCCTACGAGCAGTACTTC.

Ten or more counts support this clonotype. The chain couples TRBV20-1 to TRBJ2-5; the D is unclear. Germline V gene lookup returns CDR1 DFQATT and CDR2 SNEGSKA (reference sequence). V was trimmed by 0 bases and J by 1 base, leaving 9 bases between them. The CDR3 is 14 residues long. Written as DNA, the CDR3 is TGCAGTGCTAGAGATTCACAGACCCAAGAGACCCAGTACTTC. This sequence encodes CSARDSQTQETQYF.

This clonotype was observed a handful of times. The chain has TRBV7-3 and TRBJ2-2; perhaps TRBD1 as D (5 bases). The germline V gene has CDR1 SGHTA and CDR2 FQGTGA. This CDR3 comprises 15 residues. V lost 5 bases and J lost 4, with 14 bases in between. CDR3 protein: CASSLQGRVTGELFF. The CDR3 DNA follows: TGTGCCAGCAGCCTCCAGGGTCGTGTCACCGGGGAGCTGTTTTTT.

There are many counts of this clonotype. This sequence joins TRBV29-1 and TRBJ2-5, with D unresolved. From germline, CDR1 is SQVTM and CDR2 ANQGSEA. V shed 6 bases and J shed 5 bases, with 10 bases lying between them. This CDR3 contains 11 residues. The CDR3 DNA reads TGCAGCGTCCACATCGGGGAGACCCAGTACTTC. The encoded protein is CSVHIGETQYF.

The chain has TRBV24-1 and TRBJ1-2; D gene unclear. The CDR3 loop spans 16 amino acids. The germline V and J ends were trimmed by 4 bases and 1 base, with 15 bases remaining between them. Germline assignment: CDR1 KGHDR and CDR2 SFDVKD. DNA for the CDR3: TGTGCCACCAGTGACCCTGGGTCAGGAAATAACTATGGCTACACCTTC. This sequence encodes CATSDPGSGNNYGYTF.